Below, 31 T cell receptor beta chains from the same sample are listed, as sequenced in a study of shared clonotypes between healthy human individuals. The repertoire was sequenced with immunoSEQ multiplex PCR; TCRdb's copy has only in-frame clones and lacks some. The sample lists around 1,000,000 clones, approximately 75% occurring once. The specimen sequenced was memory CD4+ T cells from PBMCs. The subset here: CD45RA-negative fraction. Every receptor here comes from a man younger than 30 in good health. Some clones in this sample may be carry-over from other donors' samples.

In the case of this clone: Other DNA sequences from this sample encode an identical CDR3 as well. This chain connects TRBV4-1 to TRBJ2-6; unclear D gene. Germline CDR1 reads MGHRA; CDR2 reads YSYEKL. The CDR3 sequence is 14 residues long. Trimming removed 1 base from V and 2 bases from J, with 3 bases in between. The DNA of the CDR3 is TGCGCCAGCAGCCAAGGGGCTGGGGCCAACGTCCTGACTTTC. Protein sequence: CASSQGAGANVLTF.

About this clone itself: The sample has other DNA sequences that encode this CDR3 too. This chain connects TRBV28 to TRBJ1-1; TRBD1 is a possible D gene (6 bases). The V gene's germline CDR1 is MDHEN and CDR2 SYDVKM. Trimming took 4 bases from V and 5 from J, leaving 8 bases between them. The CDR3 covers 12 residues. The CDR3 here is CASSSRGTEAFF. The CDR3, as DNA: TGTGCCAGCAGTTCGAGGGGGACTGAAGCTTTCTTT.

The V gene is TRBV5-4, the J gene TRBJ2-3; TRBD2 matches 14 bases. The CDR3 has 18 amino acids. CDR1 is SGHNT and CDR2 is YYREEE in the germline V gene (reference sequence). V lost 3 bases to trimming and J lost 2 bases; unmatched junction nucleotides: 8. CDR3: CASSSGLAGGLYTDTQYF. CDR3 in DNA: TGTGCCAGCAGCTCCGGACTAGCGGGGGGCCTTTACACAGATACGCAGTATTTT.

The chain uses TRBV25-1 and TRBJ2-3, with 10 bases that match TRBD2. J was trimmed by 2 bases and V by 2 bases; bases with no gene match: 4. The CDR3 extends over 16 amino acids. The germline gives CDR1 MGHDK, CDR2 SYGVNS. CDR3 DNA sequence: TGTGCCAGCAGTGAAGGGAGCGGGAGGGCCACAGATACGCAGTATTTT. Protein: CASSEGSGRATDTQYF. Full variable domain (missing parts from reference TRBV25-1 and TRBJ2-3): EADIYQTPRYLVIGTGKKITLECSQTMGHDKMYWYQQDPGMELHLIHYSYGVNSTEKGDLSSESTVSRIRTEHFPLTLESARPSHTSQYLCASSEGSGRATDTQYFGPGTRLTVL.

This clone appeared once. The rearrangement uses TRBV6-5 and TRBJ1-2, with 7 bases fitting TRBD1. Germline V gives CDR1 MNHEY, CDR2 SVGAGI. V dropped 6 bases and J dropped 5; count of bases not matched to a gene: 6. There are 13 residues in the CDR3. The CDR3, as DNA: TGTGCCAGCAGCCAGGGGGAAGGGTATGGCTACACCTTC. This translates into CASSQGEGYGYTF.

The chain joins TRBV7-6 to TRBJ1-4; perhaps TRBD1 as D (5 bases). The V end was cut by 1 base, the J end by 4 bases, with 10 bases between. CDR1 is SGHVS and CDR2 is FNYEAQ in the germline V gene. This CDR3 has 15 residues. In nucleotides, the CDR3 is TGTGCCAGCAGCTTAGGGGCAGGGATTAATGAAAAACTGTTTTTT. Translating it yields CASSLGAGINEKLFF. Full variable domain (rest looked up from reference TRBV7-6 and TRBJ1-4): GAGVSQSPRYKVTKRGQDVALRCDPISGHVSLYWYRQALGQGPEFLTYFNYEAQQDKSGLPNDRFSAERPEGSISTLTIQRTEQRDSAMYRCASSLGAGINEKLFFGSGTQLSVL.

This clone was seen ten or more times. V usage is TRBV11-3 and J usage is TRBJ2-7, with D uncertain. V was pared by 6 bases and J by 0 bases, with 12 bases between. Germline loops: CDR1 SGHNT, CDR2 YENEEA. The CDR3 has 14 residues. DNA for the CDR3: TGTGCCAGCAGTATCGGTGGGGACTCCTACGAGCAGTACTTC. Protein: CASSIGGDSYEQYF.

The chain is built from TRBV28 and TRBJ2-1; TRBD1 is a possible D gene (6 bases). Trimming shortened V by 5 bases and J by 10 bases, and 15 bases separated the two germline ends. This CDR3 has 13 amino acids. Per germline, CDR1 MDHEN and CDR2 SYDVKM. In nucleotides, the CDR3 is TGTGCCAGCAGTACATCCGGGACAAAGGAGCAGTTCTTC. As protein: CASSTSGTKEQFF.

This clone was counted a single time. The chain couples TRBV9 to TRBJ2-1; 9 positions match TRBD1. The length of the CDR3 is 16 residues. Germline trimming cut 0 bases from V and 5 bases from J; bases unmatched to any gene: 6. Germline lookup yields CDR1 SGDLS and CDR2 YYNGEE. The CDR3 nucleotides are TGTGCCAGCAGCGTAGGGGGACAGGGCGCACACAATGAGCAGTTCTTC. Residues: CASSVGGQGAHNEQFF.

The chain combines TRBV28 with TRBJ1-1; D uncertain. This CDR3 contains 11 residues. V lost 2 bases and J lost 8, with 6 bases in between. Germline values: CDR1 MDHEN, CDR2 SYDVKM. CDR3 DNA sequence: TGTGCCAGCAGTTTACAAGCAGAAGCTTTCTTT. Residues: CASSLQAEAFF.

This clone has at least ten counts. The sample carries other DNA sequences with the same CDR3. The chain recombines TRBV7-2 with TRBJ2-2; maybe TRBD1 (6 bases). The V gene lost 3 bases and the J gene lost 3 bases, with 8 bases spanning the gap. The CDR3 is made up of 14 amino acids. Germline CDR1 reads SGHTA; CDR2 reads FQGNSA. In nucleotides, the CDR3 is TGTGCCAGCAGCTTTTCAGGGGACACCGGGGAGCTGTTTTTT. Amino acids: CASSFSGDTGELFF.

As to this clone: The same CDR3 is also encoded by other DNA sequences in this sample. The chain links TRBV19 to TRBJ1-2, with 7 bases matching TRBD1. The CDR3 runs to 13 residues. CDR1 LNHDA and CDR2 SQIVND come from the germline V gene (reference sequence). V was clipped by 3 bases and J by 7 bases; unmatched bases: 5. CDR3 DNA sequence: TGTGCCAGTAGTATCGGGGACAGAAGTGGCTACACCTTC. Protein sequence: CASSIGDRSGYTF.

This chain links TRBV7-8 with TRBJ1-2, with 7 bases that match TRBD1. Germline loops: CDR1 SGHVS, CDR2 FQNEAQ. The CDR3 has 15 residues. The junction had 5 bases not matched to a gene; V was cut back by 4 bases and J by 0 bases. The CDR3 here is CASSSGTASNYGYTF. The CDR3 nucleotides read TGTGCCAGCAGCTCGGGGACAGCTTCTAACTATGGCTACACCTTC.

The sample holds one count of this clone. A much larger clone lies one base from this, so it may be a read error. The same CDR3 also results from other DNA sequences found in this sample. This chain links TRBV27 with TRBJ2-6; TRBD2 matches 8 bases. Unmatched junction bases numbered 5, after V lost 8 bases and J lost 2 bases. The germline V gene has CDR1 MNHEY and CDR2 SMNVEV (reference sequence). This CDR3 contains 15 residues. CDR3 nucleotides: TGTGCCAGCTCTGGGCGGGGGGCTGGGGCCAACGTCCTGACTTTC. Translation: CASSGRGAGANVLTF.

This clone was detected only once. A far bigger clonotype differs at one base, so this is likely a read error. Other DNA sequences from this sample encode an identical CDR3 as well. CDR3 in DNA: TGTGCCAGCAGGGTGGGACAGACCAACACCGAAGCTTTCTTT. Translating gives CASRVGQTNTEAFF. This chain links TRBV28 with TRBJ1-1; TRBD1 matches 7 bases. Germline loops: CDR1 MDHEN, CDR2 SYDVKM. The CDR3 extends over 14 amino acids.

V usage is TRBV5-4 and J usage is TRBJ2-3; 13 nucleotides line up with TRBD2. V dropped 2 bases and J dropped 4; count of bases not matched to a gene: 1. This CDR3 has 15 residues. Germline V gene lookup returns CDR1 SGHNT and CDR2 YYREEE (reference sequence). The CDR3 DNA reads TGTGCCAGCAGCTTACTAGCGGGAGGGCCAGATACGCAGTATTTT. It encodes CASSLLAGGPDTQYF.

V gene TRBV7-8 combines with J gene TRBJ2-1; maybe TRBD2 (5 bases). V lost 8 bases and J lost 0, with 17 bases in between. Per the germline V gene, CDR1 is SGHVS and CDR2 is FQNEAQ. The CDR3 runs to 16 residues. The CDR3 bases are TGTGCCAGCGGTCCTTTCCTCGGGGTCTCCTACAATGAGCAGTTCTTC. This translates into CASGPFLGVSYNEQFF.

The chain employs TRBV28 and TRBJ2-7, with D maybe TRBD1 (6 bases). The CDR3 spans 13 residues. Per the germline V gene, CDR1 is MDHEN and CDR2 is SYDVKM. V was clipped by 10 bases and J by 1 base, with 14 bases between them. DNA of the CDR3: TGTGCCACCCTGGGGGCAGAGTCCTACGAGCAGTACTTC. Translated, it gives CATLGAESYEQYF. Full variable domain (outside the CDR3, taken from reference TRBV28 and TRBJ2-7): DVKVTQSSRYLVKRTGEKVFLECVQDMDHENMFWYRQDPGLGLRLIYFSYDVKMKEKGDIPEGYSVSREKKERFSLILESASTNQTSMYLCATLGAESYEQYFGPGTRLTVT.

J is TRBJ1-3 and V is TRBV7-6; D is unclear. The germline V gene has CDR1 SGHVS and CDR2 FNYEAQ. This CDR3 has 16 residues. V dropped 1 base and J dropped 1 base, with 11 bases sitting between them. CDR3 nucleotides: TGTGCCAGCAGCTTAGTAGGTCGGGAATCTGGAAACACCATATATTTT. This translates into CASSLVGRESGNTIYF. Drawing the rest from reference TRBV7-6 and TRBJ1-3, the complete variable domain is GAGVSQSPRYKVTKRGQDVALRCDPISGHVSLYWYRQALGQGPEFLTYFNYEAQQDKSGLPNDRFSAERPEGSISTLTIQRTEQRDSAMYRCASSLVGRESGNTIYFGEGSWLTVV.

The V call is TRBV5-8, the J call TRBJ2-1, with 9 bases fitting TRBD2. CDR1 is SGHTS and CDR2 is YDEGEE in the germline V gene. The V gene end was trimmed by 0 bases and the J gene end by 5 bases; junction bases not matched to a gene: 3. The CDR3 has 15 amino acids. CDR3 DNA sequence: TGTGCCAGCAGCTTGGGACTAGCGGAGAACAATGAGCAGTTCTTC. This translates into CASSLGLAENNEQFF.

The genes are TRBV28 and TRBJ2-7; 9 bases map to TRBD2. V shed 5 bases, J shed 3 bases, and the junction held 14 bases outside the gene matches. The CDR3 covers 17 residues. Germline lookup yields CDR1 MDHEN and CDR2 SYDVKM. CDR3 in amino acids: CASSPAPAGGGNYEQYF. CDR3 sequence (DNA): TGTGCCAGCAGTCCCGCCCCAGCGGGGGGTGGGAACTACGAGCAGTACTTC. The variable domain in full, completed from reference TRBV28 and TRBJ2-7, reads DVKVTQSSRYLVKRTGEKVFLECVQDMDHENMFWYRQDPGLGLRLIYFSYDVKMKEKGDIPEGYSVSREKKERFSLILESASTNQTSMYLCASSPAPAGGGNYEQYFGPGTRLTVT.

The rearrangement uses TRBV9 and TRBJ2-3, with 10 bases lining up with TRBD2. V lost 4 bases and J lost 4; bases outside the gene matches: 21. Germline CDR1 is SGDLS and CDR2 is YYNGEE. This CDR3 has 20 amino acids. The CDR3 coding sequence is TGTGCCAGCAGCCCCCCCCTTGGGCTAGCGGGAGATGCGTCGGCAGATACGCAGTATTTT. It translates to CASSPPLGLAGDASADTQYF.

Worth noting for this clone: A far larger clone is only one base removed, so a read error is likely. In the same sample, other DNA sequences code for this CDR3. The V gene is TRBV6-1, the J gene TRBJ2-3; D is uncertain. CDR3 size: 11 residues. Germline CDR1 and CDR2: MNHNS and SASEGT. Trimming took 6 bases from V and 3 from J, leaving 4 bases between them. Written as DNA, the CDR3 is TGTGCCAGCAGCGATACAGATACGCAGTATTTT. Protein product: CASSDTDTQYF.

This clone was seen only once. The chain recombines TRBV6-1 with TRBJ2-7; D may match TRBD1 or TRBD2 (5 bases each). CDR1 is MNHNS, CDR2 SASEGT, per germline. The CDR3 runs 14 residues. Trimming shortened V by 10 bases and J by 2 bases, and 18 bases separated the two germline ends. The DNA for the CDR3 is TGTGCCACCGAGAGGGGCAGGCGAGCCTACGAGCAGTACTTC. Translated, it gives CATERGRRAYEQYF.

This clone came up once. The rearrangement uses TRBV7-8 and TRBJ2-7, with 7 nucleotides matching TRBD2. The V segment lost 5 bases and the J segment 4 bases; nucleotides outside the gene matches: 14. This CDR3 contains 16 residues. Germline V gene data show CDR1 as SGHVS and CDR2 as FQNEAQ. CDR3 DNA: TGTGCCAGCAGCCTGGACCCGAGCGGGAATGCGTACGAGCAGTACTTC. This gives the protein CASSLDPSGNAYEQYF.

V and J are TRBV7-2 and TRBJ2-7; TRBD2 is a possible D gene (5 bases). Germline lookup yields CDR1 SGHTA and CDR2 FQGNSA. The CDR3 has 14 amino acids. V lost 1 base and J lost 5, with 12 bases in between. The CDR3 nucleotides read TGTGCCAGCAGCTTAGACGGGGTGCCCCACGAGCAGTACTTC. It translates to CASSLDGVPHEQYF.

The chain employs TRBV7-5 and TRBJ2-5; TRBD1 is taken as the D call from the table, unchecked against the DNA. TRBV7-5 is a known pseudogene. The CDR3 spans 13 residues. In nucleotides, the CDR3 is TGTGCCAGCAGCGCCAGATACCAAGAGACCCAGTACTTC. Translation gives CASSARYQETQYF.

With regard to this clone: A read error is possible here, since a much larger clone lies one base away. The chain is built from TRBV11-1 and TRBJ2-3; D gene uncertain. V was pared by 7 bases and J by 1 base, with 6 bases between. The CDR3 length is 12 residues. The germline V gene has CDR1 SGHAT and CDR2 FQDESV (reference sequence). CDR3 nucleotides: TGTGCCAGCAACTGGGGCACAGATACGCAGTATTTT. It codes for CASNWGTDTQYF.

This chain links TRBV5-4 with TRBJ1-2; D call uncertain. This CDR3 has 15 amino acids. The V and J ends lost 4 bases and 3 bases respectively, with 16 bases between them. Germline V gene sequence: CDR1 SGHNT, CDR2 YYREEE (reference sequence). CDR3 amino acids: CASSLDGRPYYGYTF. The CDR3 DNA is TGTGCCAGCAGCCTTGATGGTCGGCCATACTATGGCTACACCTTC.

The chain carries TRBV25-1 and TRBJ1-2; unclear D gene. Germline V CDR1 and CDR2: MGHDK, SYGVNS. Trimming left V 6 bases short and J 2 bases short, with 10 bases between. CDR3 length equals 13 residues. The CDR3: CASSGFSNYGYTF. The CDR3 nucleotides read TGTGCCAGCAGCGGTTTTTCAAACTATGGCTACACCTTC.

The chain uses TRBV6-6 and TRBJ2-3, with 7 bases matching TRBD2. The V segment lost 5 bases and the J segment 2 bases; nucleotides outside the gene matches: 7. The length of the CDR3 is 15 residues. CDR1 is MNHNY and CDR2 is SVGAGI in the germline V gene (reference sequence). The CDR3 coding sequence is TGTGCCAGCAGTGCCGGCGGGGGACCCACAGATACGCAGTATTTT. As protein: CASSAGGGPTDTQYF.